Presented here are 11 T cell receptor beta chains from one specimen sequenced in a study of prognosis after radiotherapy for stage I lung cancer. Two-round multiplex PCR, the amplification method, yielded TCR beta CDR3 from genomic DNA. Each TRBV and TRBJ gene had its own primer in the first PCR round. TCRdb reprocessed the multiplex PCR reads via MiXCR and lists one record per CDR3 protein. The data show 20,000 to 25,000 distinct CDR3 sequences, with 40% seen just once and roughly a fifth held by the top ten. The specimen comprised PBMCs, sampled before or after stereotactic body radiation therapy (not recorded which). Source of these receptors: a donor aged 50 or older with non-small cell lung cancer.

This clonotype was recorded many times. The chain has TRBV2 and TRBJ1-5; 7 nucleotides line up with TRBD1. After removal of 11 bases from V and 9 bases from J, the junction contained 10 bases not matched to a gene. The CDR3 loop spans 12 amino acids. Germline assignment: CDR1 SNHLY and CDR2 FYNNEI. As DNA, the CDR3 is TGTGCCGGACGACAGGGCCTAGGGCCCCAGCATTTT. Protein sequence: CAGRQGLGPQHF.

Sample share makes this clonotype medium-sized. This rearrangement joins TRBV5-1 to TRBJ1-3; 9 bases fit TRBD1. V lost 4 bases to trimming and J lost 1 base; unmatched junction nucleotides: 6. Looked up from germline, CDR1 is SGHRS and CDR2 is YFSETQ. CDR3 size: 16 residues. The CDR3 DNA is TGCGCCAGCAGCAACCAAGGACAGGGGTCTGGAAACACCATATATTTT. Residues: CASSNQGQGSGNTIYF.

Details on this clonotype: A far larger clone is off by one base, so a read error is likely. The rearrangement links TRBV27 to TRBJ2-7; 7 nucleotides agree with TRBD2. Judging by the DNA end, TRBJ2-1 fits better; the J call may be wrong. Per the germline V gene, CDR1 is MNHEY and CDR2 is SMNVEV (reference sequence). This CDR3 comprises 13 residues. The CDR3 protein is CASSLSWGEGQFF. The CDR3, as DNA: TGTGCCAGCAGTTTATCTTGGGGGGAGGGGCAGTTCTTC.

The chain employs TRBV6-2 or TRBV6-3 and TRBJ1-1; 7 positions match TRBD1. J lost 4 bases, V lost 5 bases, and 13 bases had no gene match. This CDR3 spans 16 amino acids. Per the germline V gene, CDR1 is MNHEY and CDR2 is SVGEGT. CDR3 amino acids: CASSQPGGSGSTEAFF. CDR3 bases: TGTGCCAGCAGTCAACCAGGGGGTTCGGGCTCCACTGAAGCTTTCTTT.

In its sample, this clonotype was seen many times. This chain links TRBV5-4 with TRBJ2-7; possible D gene TRBD2, 6 bases. Germline assignment: CDR1 SGHNT and CDR2 YYREEE (reference sequence). The V gene lost 1 base and the J gene lost 3 bases, with 8 bases spanning the gap. The CDR3 has 13 residues. The CDR3 DNA follows: TGTGCCAGCAGCTTGCAGGGAGGCTACGAGCAGTACTTC. It translates to CASSLQGGYEQYF. The full variable domain, completed using reference TRBV5-4 and TRBJ2-7, is ETGVTQSPTHLIKTRGQQVTLRCSSQSGHNTVSWYQQALGQGPQFIFQYYREEENGRGNFPPRFSGLQFPNYSSELNVNALELDDSALYLCASSLQGGYEQYFGPGTRLTVT.

For this clonotype: A far larger clone differs by one base, so this is likely a read error. The chain couples TRBV20-1 to TRBJ2-7; 9 bases map to TRBD1. CDR1 is DFQATT and CDR2 is SNEGSKA in the germline V gene (reference sequence). The junction had 14 bases not matched to a gene; V was cut back by 1 base and J by 10 bases. The CDR3 covers 15 residues. Here the CDR3 reads CSARVTGGLGDTQYF. In DNA, the CDR3 is TGCAGTGCTAGAGTAACAGGGGGCTTGGGAGATACCCAGTACTTC.

This clonotype was seen more than once but under ten times. This may stem from a read error, because a much larger clone lies one nucleotide away. CDR3 residues: CASSPDRGGRGYTF. For the CDR3, the DNA is TGTGCCAGCTCACCAGACAGGGGTGGGCGCGGCTACACCTTC. The chain joins TRBV18 to TRBJ1-2, with TRBD1 matching over 8 bases. The CDR3 is made up of 14 amino acids. V trimming: 2 bases; J trimming: 8 bases; junction bases outside the gene matches: 7. Germline V lookup: CDR1 KGHSH, CDR2 LQKENI.

In this sample, this clonotype turned up many times. The gene calls are TRBV2 and TRBJ2-5, with 7 nucleotides matching TRBD2. CDR3 length: 14 residues. Germline V gives CDR1 SNHLY, CDR2 FYNNEI. V shed 8 bases, J shed 3 bases, and the junction held 9 bases outside the gene matches. The CDR3 DNA sequence: TGTGCCAGCGAGGGGCGGGAGTCAGAAGAGACCCAGTACTTC. Translation: CASEGRESEETQYF.

This clonotype has at least ten counts. The V gene is TRBV20-1, the J gene TRBJ1-2; 7 bases fit TRBD1. With V trimmed by 3 bases and J by 0 bases, 10 bases remained unmatched. This CDR3 has 16 residues. Germline CDR1 reads DFQATT; CDR2 reads SNEGSKA (reference sequence). The CDR3 is CSASFRKTGTNYGYTF. The CDR3 nucleotides read TGCAGTGCTAGTTTTAGAAAGACAGGGACTAACTATGGCTACACCTTC.

This clonotype rates as medium-sized. The rearrangement links TRBV5-1 to TRBJ1-2; no firm D call. This CDR3 region has 14 residues. Per the germline V gene, CDR1 is SGHRS and CDR2 is YFSETQ. V was trimmed by 0 bases and J by 8 bases, leaving 14 bases between them. The CDR3 sequence is CASSLDSTAWGYTF. The CDR3 nucleotides read TGCGCCAGCAGCTTGGATTCCACCGCCTGGGGCTACACCTTC.

This clonotype was seen repeatedly, ten times or more. Compared with germline, one end of the junction differs, possibly owing to a read error. The chain is built from TRBV3-1 and TRBJ2-7; no clear D. The germline V gene encodes CDR1 LGHDT and CDR2 YNNKEL (reference sequence). The CDR3 consists of 14 residues. CDR3 coding DNA: TGTGCCAGCACCCAAGGCGGAAGCTCCTACGAGCAGTACTTC. Amino acids: CASTQGGSSYEQYF.